Below, one TCR beta chain is given with its context. This entry is derived from a study of blood T cell repertoires in COVID-19. Study context: Collection of acute and convalescent COVID-19 samples took place in the United States, Italy and Spain.

Germline CDR1 MNHEY, CDR2 SVGAGI. Unmatched junction bases numbered 8, after V lost 8 bases and J lost 2 bases. The CDR3 has 15 amino acids. Sequencing used immunoSEQ multiplex PCR; TCRdb keeps in-frame clones, though not all of them. The sample contains about 180,000 clones, roughly 87% of which appear only once. The sequence was obtained from a human donor with acute COVID-19. The donor label of this sample is uncertain. J is TRBJ2-2 and V is TRBV6-5; 7 nucleotides match TRBD1. The sequencing sample was made of PBMCs or T cells enriched from blood (not recorded which). The CDR3 DNA sequence: TGTGCCAGCCGAACAGGGGACACTAACACCGGGGAGCTGTTTTTT. Translating it yields CASRTGDTNTGELFF.